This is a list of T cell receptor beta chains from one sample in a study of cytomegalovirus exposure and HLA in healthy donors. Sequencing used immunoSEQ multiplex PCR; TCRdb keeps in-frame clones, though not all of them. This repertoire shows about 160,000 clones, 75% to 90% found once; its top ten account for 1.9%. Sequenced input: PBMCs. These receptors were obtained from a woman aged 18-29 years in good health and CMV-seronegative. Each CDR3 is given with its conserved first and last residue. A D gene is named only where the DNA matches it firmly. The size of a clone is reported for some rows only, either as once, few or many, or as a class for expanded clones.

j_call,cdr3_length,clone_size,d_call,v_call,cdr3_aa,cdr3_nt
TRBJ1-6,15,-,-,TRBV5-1,CASSPGQWDNSPLHF,TGCGCCAGCAGCCCAGGGCAGTGGGATAATTCACCCCTCCACTTT
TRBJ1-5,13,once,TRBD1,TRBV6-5,CASSTGEAQPQHF,TGTGCCAGCAGTACAGGGGAAGCTCAGCCCCAGCATTTT
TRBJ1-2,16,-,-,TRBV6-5,CASSYGQSRGIYGYTF,TGTGCCAGCAGTTACGGGCAGAGCCGTGGTATTTATGGCTACACCTTC
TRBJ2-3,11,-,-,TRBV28,CASSGADTQYF,TGTGCCAGCAGCGGGGCAGATACGCAGTATTTT
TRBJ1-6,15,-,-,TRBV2,CASSERGTYNSPLHF,TGTGCCAGCAGTGAACGGGGGACTTATAATTCACCCCTCCACTTT
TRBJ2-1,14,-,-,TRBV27,CASSLSTAAREQFF,TGTGCCAGCAGTTTATCCACAGCGGCTAGAGAGCAGTTCTTC
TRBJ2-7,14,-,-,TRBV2,CASSEARQPGEQYF,TGTGCCAGCAGTGAAGCTCGGCAGCCGGGGGAGCAGTACTTC
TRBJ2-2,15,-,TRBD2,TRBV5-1,CASSTSGRAHGELFF,TGCGCCAGCAGCACTAGCGGGAGGGCCCACGGGGAGCTGTTTTTT
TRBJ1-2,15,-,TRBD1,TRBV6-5,CASRTPGQPNYGYTF,TGTGCCAGCAGAACCCCGGGACAGCCTAACTATGGCTACACCTTC
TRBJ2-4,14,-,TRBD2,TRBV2,CASSESGGHSIQYF,TGTGCCAGCAGCGAGAGCGGGGGGCATTCCATTCAGTACTTC
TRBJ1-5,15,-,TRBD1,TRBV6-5,CASSYSQGANQPQHF,TGTGCCAGCAGTTACTCCCAGGGGGCTAATCAGCCCCAGCATTTT
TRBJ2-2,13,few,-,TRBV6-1,CASSEGLNRELFF,TGTGCCAGCAGTGAAGGGCTTAACCGGGAGCTGTTTTTT
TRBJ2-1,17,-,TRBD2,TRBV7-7,CASSLRPGLADYNEQFF,TGTGCTAGCAGCTTAAGGCCGGGACTAGCGGATTACAATGAGCAGTTCTTC
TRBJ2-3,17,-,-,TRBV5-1,CASSLKWSGLDKDTQYF,TGCGCCAGCAGCTTGAAGTGGTCCGGACTCGATAAAGATACGCAGTATTTT
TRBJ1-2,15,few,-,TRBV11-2,CASSLDQQGSDGYTF,TGTGCCAGCAGCTTAGATCAGCAGGGGTCTGATGGCTACACCTTC
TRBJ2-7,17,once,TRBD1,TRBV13,CASSLGRMTGKSYEQYF,TGTGCCAGCAGCTTAGGCAGGATGACAGGGAAGAGCTACGAGCAGTACTTC
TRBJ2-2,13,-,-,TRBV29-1,CSVDPQNTGELFF,TGCAGCGTTGATCCCCAGAACACCGGGGAGCTGTTTTTT
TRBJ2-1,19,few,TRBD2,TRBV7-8,CASSWGLAGDRFPRNEQFF,TGTGCCAGCAGCTGGGGACTAGCGGGAGACCGGTTCCCCCGAAATGAGCAGTTCTTC
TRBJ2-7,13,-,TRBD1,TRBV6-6,CASSWTGSSEQYF,TGTGCCAGCAGTTGGACAGGGAGCTCCGAGCAGTACTTC
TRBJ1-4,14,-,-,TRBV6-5,CASSYSPKAEKLFF,TGTGCCAGCAGTTACTCCCCGAAAGCTGAAAAACTGTTTTTT
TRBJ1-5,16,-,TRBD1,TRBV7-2,CASSLAGQGNGQPQHF,TGTGCCAGCAGCTTAGCGGGACAGGGGAATGGGCAGCCCCAGCATTTT
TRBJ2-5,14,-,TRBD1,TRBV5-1,CASSPGQGQETQYF,TGCGCCAGCAGCCCAGGACAGGGTCAAGAGACCCAGTACTTC
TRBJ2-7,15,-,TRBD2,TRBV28,CASSSPGLATYEQYF,TGTGCCAGCAGTTCCCCCGGACTAGCCACCTACGAGCAGTACTTC
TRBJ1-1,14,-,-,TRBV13,CASSLDPRVTEAFF,TGTGCCAGCAGCTTAGATCCCCGAGTCACTGAAGCTTTCTTT
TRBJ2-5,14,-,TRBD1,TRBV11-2,CASSFLDREGTQYF,TGTGCCAGCAGCTTTCTGGACAGGGAAGGGACCCAGTACTTC
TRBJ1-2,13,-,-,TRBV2,CASSDRAGVGYTF,TGTGCCAGCAGTGACCGGGCAGGGGTGGGCTACACCTTC
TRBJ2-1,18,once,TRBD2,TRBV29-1,CSVPHGLAGLSSYNEQFF,TGCAGCGTCCCCCACGGACTAGCGGGACTGAGCTCCTACAATGAGCAGTTCTTC
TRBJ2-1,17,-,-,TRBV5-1,CASSLEYAGFSYNEQFF,TGCGCCAGCAGCTTGGAGTACGCGGGGTTCTCCTACAATGAGCAGTTCTTC
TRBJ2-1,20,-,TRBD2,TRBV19,CASTPQRLAGGPSSYNEQFF,TGTGCCAGTACTCCCCAACGACTAGCGGGGGGCCCCAGCTCCTACAATGAGCAGTTCTTC
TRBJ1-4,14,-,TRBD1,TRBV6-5,CASSYSRGYEKLFF,TGTGCCAGCAGTTACTCCAGGGGGTATGAAAAACTGTTTTTT
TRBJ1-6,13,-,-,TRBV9,CASSLQASSPLHF,TGTGCCAGCAGCTTACAGGCGAGTTCACCCCTCCACTTT
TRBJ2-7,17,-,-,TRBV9,CASSPSLGTALTYEQYF,TGTGCCAGCAGCCCTAGCTTGGGTACAGCCCTTACCTACGAGCAGTACTTC
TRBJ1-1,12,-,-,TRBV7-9,CASSSGRYEAFF,TGTGCCAGCAGCTCAGGGCGTTATGAAGCTTTCTTT
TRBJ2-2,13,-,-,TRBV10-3,CAILDSPPGELFF,TGTGCCATCTTAGACTCCCCGCCCGGGGAGCTGTTTTTT
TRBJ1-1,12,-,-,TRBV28,CASRTQPTEAFF,TGTGCCAGCAGGACACAGCCCACTGAAGCTTTCTTT
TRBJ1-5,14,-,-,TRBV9,CASSAQAGVEPQHF,TGTGCCAGCAGCGCCCAAGCAGGGGTGGAGCCCCAGCATTTT
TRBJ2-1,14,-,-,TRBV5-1,CASSLDPSYNEQFF,TGCGCCAGCAGCTTGGATCCTAGCTACAATGAGCAGTTCTTC
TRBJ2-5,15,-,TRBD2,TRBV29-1,CSVVRPGLRQETQYF,TGCAGCGTTGTGCGGCCGGGACTAAGACAAGAGACCCAGTACTTC
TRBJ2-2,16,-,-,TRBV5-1,CASSLVGTPNTGELFF,TGCGCCAGCAGCTTGGTAGGGACACCAAACACCGGGGAGCTGTTTTTT
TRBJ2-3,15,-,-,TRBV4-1,CASSLGTPKINTQYF,TGCGCCAGCAGCCTTGGGACTCCTAAAATTAATACGCAGTATTTT
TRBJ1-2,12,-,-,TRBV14,CASSQGGFGYTF,TGTGCCAGCAGCCAAGGGGGCTTTGGCTACACCTTC
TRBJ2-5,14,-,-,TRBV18,CASSPDREQETQYF,TGTGCCAGCTCACCGGATCGGGAGCAAGAGACCCAGTACTTC
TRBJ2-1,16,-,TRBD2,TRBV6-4,CASSESSSGGAGEQFF,TGTGCCAGCAGTGAGTCGTCTAGCGGGGGGGCTGGCGAGCAGTTCTTC
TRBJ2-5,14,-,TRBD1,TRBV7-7,CASSRPGQQETQYF,TGTGCTAGCAGCCGACCGGGACAGCAAGAGACCCAGTACTTC
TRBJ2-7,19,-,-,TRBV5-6,CASSLVSPMGSLFVGEQYF,TGTGCCAGCAGCTTGGTTTCCCCGATGGGTAGCCTTTTTGTTGGGGAGCAGTACTTC
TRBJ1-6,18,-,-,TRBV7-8,CASSRGLQASSYNSPLHF,TGTGCCAGCAGCCGGGGGTTACAGGCGAGCTCCTATAATTCACCCCTCCACTTT
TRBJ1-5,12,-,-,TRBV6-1,CASSRGWEPQHF,TGTGCCAGCAGTCGCGGTTGGGAGCCCCAGCATTTT